What follows are 3 T cell receptor beta chains derived from one specimen sequenced in a study of cytotoxic CD8 clonotypes in ibrutinib-treated CLL. Repertoires were generated with immunoSEQ multiplex PCR, while TCRdb's copy carries only in-frame clones and drops some. This table has 200,000 to 250,000 clones, just under 80% appearing once. The specimen was PBMCs, collected after 12 months of ibrutinib treatment. All receptors come from a human donor with chronic lymphocytic leukemia.

CDR3 bases: TGTGCCAGCAGTTTTCTCCAGATGCGGCAGCCCCAGCATTTT. Amino acid sequence: CASSFLQMRQPQHF. The chain carries TRBV28 and TRBJ1-5; D unclear. The germline V and J ends were trimmed by 3 bases and 7 bases, with 13 bases remaining between them. The CDR3 runs 14 residues. Germline-derived CDR1 and CDR2 are MDHEN and SYDVKM. Full variable domain (remainder filled in from reference TRBV28 and TRBJ1-5): DVKVTQSSRYLVKRTGEKVFLECVQDMDHENMFWYRQDPGLGLRLIYFSYDVKMKEKGDIPEGYSVSREKKERFSLILESASTNQTSMYLCASSFLQMRQPQHFGDGTRLSIL.

J is TRBJ2-7 and V is TRBV2; D is undetermined. Trimming left V 6 bases short and J 3 bases short, with 12 bases between. The CDR3 runs to 13 residues. CDR1 is SNHLY, CDR2 FYNNEI, per germline. The CDR3 DNA sequence: TGTGCCAGCAGCCAAGAGGTAGGCTACGAGCAGTACTTC. Its protein is CASSQEVGYEQYF.

J is TRBJ2-5 and V is TRBV6-5; perhaps TRBD2 as D (7 bases). With 5 bases removed from V and 4 bases from J, the gap between germline ends came to 11 bases. Germline CDR1 is MNHEY and CDR2 is SVGAGI. The CDR3 has 13 residues. CDR3 sequence: CASSEGGVETQYF. CDR3 sequence (DNA): TGTGCCAGCAGTGAGGGGGGGGTAGAGACCCAGTACTTC.